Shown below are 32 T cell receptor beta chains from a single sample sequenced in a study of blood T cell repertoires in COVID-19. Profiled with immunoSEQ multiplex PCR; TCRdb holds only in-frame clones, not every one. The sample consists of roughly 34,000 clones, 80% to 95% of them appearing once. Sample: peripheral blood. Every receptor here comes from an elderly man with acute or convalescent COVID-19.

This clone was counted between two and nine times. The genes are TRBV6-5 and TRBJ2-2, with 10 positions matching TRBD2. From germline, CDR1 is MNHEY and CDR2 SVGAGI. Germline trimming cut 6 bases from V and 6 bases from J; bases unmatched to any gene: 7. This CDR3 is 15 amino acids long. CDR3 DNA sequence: TGTGCCAGCAGCCAAAGCGGGGGGGCTCCCGGGGAGCTGTTTTTT. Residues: CASSQSGGAPGELFF.

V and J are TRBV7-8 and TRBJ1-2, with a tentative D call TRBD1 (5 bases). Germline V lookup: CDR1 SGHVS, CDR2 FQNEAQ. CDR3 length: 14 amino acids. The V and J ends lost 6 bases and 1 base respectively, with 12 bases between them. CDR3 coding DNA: TGTGCCAGCAGTCCTCAGGGCCTTAACTATGGCTACACCTTC. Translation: CASSPQGLNYGYTF.

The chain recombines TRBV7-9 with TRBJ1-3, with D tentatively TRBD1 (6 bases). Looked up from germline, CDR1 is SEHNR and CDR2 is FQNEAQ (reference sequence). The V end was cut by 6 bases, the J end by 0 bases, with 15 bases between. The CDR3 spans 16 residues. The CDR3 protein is CASSPRGASSGNTIYF. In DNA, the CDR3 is TGTGCCAGCAGTCCTCGGGGGGCTAGCTCTGGAAACACCATATATTTT. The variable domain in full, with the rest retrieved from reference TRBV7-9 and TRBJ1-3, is DTGVSQNPRHKITKRGQNVTFRCDPISEHNRLYWYRQTLGQGPEFLTYFQNEAQLEKSRLLSDRFSAERPKGSFSTLEIQRTEQGDSAMYLCASSPRGASSGNTIYFGEGSWLTVV.

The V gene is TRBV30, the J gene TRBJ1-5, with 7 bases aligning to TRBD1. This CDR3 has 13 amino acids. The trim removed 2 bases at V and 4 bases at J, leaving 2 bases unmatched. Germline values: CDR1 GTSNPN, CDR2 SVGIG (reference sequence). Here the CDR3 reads CAWSNRGNQPQHF. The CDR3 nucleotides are TGTGCCTGGAGTAACAGGGGTAATCAGCCCCAGCATTTT. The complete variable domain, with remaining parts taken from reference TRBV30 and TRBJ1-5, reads SQTIHQWPATLVQPVGSPLSLECTVEGTSNPNLYWYRQAAGRGLQLLFYSVGIGQISSEVPQNLSASRPQDRQFILSSKKLLLSDSGFYLCAWSNRGNQPQHFGDGTRLSIL.

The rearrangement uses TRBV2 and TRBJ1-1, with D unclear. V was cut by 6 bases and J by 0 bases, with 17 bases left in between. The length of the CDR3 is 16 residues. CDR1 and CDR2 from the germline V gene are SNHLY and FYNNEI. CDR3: CASRDSIVAMNTEAFF. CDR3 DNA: TGTGCCAGCAGGGACTCCATAGTAGCGATGAACACTGAAGCTTTCTTT.

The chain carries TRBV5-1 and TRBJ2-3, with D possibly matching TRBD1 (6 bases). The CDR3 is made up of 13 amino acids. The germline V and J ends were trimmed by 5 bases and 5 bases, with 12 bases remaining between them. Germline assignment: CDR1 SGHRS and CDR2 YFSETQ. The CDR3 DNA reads TGCGCCAGCAGTATGCCAGGGGAAGATACGCAGTATTTT. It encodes CASSMPGEDTQYF.

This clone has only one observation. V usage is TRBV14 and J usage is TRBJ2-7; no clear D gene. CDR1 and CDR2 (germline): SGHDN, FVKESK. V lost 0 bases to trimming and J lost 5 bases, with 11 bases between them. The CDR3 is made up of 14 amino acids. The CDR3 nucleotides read TGTGCCAGCAGCCAAGATCTACAGTCCCACGAGCAGTACTTC. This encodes CASSQDLQSHEQYF.

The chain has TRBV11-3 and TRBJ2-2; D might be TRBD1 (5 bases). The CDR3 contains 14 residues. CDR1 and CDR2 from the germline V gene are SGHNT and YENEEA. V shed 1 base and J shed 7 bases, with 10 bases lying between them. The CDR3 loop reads CASSLGRQIGELFF. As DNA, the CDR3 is TGTGCCAGCAGCTTAGGCCGACAGATCGGGGAGCTGTTTTTT. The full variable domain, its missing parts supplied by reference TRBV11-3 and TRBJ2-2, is EAGVVQSPRYKIIEKKQPVAFWCNPISGHNTLYWYLQNLGQGPELLIRYENEEAVDDSQLPKDRFSAERLKGVDSTLKIQPAELGDSAVYLCASSLGRQIGELFFGEGSRLTVL.

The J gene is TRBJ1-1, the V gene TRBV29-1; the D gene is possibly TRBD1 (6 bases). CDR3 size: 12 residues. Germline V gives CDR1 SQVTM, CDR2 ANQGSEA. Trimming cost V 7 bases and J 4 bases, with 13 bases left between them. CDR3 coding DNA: TGCAGCGGGACACAGGGAATCACTGAAGCTTTCTTT. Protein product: CSGTQGITEAFF.

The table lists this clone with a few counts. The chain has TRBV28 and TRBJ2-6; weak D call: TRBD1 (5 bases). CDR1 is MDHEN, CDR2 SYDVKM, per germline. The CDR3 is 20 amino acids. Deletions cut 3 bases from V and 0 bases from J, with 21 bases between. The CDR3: CASSFDFGLQGLSGANVLTF. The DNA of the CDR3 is TGTGCCAGCAGTTTCGACTTCGGTTTGCAGGGCCTCTCTGGGGCCAACGTCCTGACTTTC.

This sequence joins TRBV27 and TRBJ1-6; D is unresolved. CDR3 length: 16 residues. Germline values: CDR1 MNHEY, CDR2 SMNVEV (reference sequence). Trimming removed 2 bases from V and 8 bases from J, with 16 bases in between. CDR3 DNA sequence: TGTGCCAGCAGTTTAGGTGGAGGAGGGAGGCATTCACCCCTCCACTTT. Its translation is CASSLGGGGRHSPLHF.

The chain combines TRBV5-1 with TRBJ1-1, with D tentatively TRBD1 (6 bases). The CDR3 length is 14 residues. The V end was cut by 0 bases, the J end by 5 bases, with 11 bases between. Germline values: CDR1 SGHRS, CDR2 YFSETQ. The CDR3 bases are TGCGCCAGCAGCTTGGGAGGACAGAAGACTGAAGCTTTCTTT. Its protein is CASSLGGQKTEAFF.

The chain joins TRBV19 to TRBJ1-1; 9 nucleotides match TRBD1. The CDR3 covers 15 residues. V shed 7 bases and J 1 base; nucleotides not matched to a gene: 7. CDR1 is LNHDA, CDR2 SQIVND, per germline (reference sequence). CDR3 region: CASIMTGGKNTEAFF. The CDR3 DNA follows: TGTGCCAGTATTATGACAGGGGGGAAGAACACTGAAGCTTTCTTT.

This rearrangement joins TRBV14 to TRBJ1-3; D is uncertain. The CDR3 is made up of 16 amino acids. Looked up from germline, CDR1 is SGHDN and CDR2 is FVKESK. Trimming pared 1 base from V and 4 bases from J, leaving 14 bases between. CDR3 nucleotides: TGTGCCAGCAGCCAAGGTCAGCTGACTATGGGAAACACCATATATTTT. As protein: CASSQGQLTMGNTIYF.

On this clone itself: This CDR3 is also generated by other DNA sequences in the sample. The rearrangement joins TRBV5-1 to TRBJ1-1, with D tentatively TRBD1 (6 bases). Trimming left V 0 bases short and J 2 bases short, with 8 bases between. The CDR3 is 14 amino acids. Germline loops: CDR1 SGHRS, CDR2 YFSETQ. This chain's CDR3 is CASSLVQGNTEAFF. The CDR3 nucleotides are TGCGCCAGCAGCTTGGTACAGGGAAACACTGAAGCTTTCTTT.

CDR3 amino acids: CASSLIGTFSYEQYF. For the CDR3, the DNA is TGTGCCAGCAGCTTGATCGGGACATTCTCCTACGAGCAGTACTTC. This chain connects TRBV5-5 to TRBJ2-7; a possible D gene is TRBD1 (6 bases). This CDR3 is 15 amino acids long. Trimming pared 1 base from V and 0 bases from J, leaving 11 bases between. CDR1 and CDR2 from the germline V gene are SGHKS and YYEKEE (reference sequence).

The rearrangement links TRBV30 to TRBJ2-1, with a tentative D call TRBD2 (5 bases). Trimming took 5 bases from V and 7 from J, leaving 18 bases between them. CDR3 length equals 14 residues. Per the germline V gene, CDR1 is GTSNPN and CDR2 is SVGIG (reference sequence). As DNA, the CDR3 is TGTGCCTGGGAAGCGGTAGGCCCATGGAATGAGCAGTTCTTC. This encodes CAWEAVGPWNEQFF.

The CDR3 loop is CASSTYTRGAPYEQYF. As DNA, the CDR3 is TGTGCCAGCAGTACTTATACCCGGGGGGCCCCCTACGAGCAGTACTTC. This chain links TRBV27 with TRBJ2-7; TRBD2 is a possible D gene (7 bases). CDR1 is MNHEY, CDR2 SMNVEV, per germline (reference sequence). V lost 5 bases and J lost 2, with 19 bases in between. The CDR3 spans 16 residues.

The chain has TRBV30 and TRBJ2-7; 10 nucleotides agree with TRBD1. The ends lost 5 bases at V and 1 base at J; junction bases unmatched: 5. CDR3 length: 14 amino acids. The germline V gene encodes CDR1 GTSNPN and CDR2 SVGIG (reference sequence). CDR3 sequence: CAWEGGQGSYEQYF. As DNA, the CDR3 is TGTGCCTGGGAAGGGGGACAGGGGTCCTACGAGCAGTACTTC.

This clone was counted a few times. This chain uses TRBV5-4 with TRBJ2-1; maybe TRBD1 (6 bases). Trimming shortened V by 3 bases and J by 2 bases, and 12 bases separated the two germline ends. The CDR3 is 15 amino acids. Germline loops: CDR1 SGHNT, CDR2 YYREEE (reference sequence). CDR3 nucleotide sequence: TGTGCCAGCAGCTCTTCTGGGGGCGCCTACAATGAGCAGTTCTTC. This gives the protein CASSSSGGAYNEQFF.

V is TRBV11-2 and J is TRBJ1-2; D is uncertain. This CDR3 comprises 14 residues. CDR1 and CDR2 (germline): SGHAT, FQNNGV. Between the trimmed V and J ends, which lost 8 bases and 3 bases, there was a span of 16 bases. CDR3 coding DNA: TGTGCCAGCTACCTGTTGGGCGCCGACTATGGCTACACCTTC. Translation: CASYLLGADYGYTF.

CDR3 DNA: TGTGCCAGCAGCCCTCAGGGAAGTCGCTATGGCTACACCTTC. Translating it yields CASSPQGSRYGYTF. This chain joins TRBV3-1 (or the pseudogene TRBV3-2) and TRBJ1-2, with a weak D call TRBD1 (5 bases). V was shortened by 4 bases and J by 4 bases, with 13 bases between the two germline ends. Germline V gene sequence: CDR1 LGHDT, CDR2 YNNKEL (reference sequence). This CDR3 spans 14 amino acids.

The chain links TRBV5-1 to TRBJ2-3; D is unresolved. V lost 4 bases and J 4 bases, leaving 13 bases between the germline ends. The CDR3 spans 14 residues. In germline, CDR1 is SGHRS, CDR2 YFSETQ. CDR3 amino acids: CASSSGPSPDTQYF. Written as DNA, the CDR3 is TGCGCCAGCAGCAGTGGGCCTTCCCCAGATACGCAGTATTTT.

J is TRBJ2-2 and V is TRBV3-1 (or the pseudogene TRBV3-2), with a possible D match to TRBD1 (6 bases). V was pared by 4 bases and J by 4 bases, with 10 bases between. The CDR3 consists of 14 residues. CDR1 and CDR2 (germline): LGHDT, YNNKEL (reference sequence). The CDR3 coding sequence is TGTGCCAGCAGCCGAAAAGGGGGCACCGGGGAGCTGTTTTTT. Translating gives CASSRKGGTGELFF.

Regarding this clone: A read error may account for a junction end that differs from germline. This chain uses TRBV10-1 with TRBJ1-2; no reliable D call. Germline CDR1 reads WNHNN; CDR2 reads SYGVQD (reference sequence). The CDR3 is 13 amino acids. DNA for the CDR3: TGCGCCAGCAGTGAGTCGGGTGAGGCGCCCACGATCTTC. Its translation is CASSESGEAPTIF.

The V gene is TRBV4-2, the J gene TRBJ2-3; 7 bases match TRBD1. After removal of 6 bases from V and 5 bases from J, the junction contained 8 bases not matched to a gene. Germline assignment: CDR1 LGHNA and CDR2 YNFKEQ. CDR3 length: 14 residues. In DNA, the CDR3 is TGTGCCAGCAGTGGGGACAGAAGAATAGATACGCAGTATTTT. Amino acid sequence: CASSGDRRIDTQYF.

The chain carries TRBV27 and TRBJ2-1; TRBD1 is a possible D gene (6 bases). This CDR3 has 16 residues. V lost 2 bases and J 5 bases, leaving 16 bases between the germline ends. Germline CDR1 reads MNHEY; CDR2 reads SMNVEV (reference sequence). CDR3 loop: CASSLGWGRFNNEQFF. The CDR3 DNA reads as TGTGCCAGCAGTTTAGGCTGGGGGCGATTCAACAATGAGCAGTTCTTC.

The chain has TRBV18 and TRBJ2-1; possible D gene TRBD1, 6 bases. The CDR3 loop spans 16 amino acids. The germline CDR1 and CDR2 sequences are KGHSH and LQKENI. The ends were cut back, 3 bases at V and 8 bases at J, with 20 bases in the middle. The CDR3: CASSPRRDTSKDEQFF. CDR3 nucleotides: TGTGCCAGCTCACCGCGTCGGGACACCTCTAAGGATGAGCAGTTCTTC.

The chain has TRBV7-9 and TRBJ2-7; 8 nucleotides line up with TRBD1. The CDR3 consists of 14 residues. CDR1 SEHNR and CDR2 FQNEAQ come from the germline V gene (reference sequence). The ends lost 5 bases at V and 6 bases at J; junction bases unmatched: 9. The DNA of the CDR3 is TGTGCCAGCAGCCCAGGACAGGGTTTGGGCGAGCAGTACTTC. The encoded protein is CASSPGQGLGEQYF.

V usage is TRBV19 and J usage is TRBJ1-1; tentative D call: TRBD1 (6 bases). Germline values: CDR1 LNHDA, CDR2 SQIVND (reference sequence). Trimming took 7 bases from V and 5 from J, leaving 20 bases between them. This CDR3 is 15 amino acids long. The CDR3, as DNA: TGTGCCAGTACCGTGGGGGGGGCGGTGGGAACTGAAGCTTTCTTT. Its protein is CASTVGGAVGTEAFF.

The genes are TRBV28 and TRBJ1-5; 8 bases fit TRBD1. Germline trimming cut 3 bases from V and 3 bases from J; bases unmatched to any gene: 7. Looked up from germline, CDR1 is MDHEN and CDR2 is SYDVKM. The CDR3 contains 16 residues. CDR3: CASSFLTGVINQPQHF. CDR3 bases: TGTGCCAGCAGTTTCCTGACAGGGGTGATCAATCAGCCCCAGCATTTT.

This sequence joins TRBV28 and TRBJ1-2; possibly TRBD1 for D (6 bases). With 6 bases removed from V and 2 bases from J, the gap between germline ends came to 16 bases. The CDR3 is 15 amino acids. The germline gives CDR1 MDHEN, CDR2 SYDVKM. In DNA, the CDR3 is TGTGCCAGCAGACGTTCCCCCCAGGGGAACTATGGCTACACCTTC. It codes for CASRRSPQGNYGYTF.